The entry that follows covers one T cell receptor (beta chain) sequence. Its antigen is not known. The sample belongs to a study of cytomegalovirus exposure and HLA in healthy donors. Notes on the study in general: It was taken for granted in presence/absence analyses that sequencing depth across donors was roughly uniform. A classifier reportedly called cytomegalovirus status with high sensitivity and specificity.

This CDR3 contains 15 residues. Looked up from germline, CDR1 is SNHLY and CDR2 is FYNNEI. V was pared by 4 bases and J by 0 bases, with 12 bases between. Both 60 Vbeta primers and 13 Jbeta primers went into the PCR. Sequenced by immunoSEQ multiplex PCR; TCRdb stores in-frame clones only, minus some. Of about 130,000 clones in the sample, 60% to 80% were seen once. The rearrangement links TRBV2 to TRBJ2-5; D unresolved. The material sequenced was PBMCs. This receptor was identified in a woman aged 55-70 years in good health and CMV-seropositive. The CDR3: CASSAPRQYQETQYF. The CDR3, as DNA: TGTGCCAGCAGTGCGCCGCGGCAGTACCAAGAGACCCAGTACTTC.